This T cell receptor (beta chain) was recovered during a study of control samples from healthy donors and cancer patients. This table comes from immunoSEQ multiplex PCR, and its TCRdb copy is limited to in-frame clones, with some not included. The sample lists 170,000 or so clones; 94% were seen once. The CDR3 is 14 residues long. V was cut by 7 bases and J by 5 bases, with 14 bases left in between. The germline gives CDR1 MNHEY, CDR2 SVGAGI. V gene TRBV6-5 combines with J gene TRBJ2-2; a possible D gene is TRBD2 (5 bases). Sequencing input: blood. The receptor was isolated from a woman aged 18-29 years in good health. The CDR3 coding sequence is TGTGCCAGCACCTTATACCGGGAAACCGGGGAGCTGTTTTTT. This encodes CASTLYRETGELFF.